Listed below are T cell receptor beta chains from one sample, sequenced in a study of cytomegalovirus exposure and HLA in healthy donors. The repertoire was sequenced with immunoSEQ multiplex PCR; TCRdb's copy has only in-frame clones and lacks some. This table holds roughly 150,000 clones, 70% to 85% found once. The sample comprised PBMCs. The source of these receptors is a man between 25 and 39 years old in good health and CMV-seropositive. The CDR3 runs from the conserved cysteine through the conserved F or W. A D gene is named only where the DNA matches it firmly. Only part of the rows carry a size: once, few, many, or a class if the clone is expanded.

v_call	j_call	clone_size	d_call	cdr3_aa	cdr3_nt
TRBV18	TRBJ2-1	-	-	CASSPRDLRDEQFF	TGTGCCAGCTCACCACGGGACTTGAGGGATGAGCAGTTCTTC
TRBV9	TRBJ2-7	-	-	CASSVGVSSYEQYF	TGTGCCAGCAGCGTAGGAGTTAGCTCCTACGAGCAGTACTTC
TRBV10-3	TRBJ2-7	-	-	CAIRLELGYEQYF	TGTGCCATCAGATTGGAACTAGGCTACGAGCAGTACTTC
TRBV2	TRBJ2-2	-	-	CASRGTGSGGELFF	TGTGCCAGCAGGGGTACAGGGTCGGGCGGGGAGCTGTTTTTT
TRBV29-1	TRBJ2-1	-	-	CSVDVSYNEQFF	TGCAGCGTTGACGTCTCCTACAATGAGCAGTTCTTC
TRBV10-1	TRBJ2-7	-	TRBD2	CASSARTSDEQYF	TGCGCCAGCAGTGCCCGGACTAGCGACGAGCAGTACTTC
TRBV29-1	TRBJ2-7	-	-	CSARTVSYEQYF	TGCAGCGCCAGGACAGTTTCCTACGAGCAGTACTTC
TRBV5-1	TRBJ2-2	-	-	CASSPTTPTGELFF	TGCGCCAGCAGCCCGACGACTCCCACCGGGGAGCTGTTTTTT
TRBV9	TRBJ2-2	-	-	CASSVATGDTGELFF	TGTGCCAGCAGCGTAGCTACAGGCGACACCGGGGAGCTGTTTTTT
TRBV19	TRBJ2-5	-	-	CASSSQGYQETQYF	TGTGCCAGTAGTTCCCAGGGCTACCAAGAGACCCAGTACTTC
TRBV7-9	TRBJ2-1	-	TRBD2	CASSEVRLAGPNEQFF	TGTGCCAGCAGCGAAGTCAGACTAGCGGGCCCCAATGAGCAGTTCTTC
TRBV7-6	TRBJ2-1	-	-	CASSWGGAGNEQFF	TGTGCCAGCAGCTGGGGGGGGGCGGGCAATGAGCAGTTCTTC
TRBV4-1	TRBJ2-7	-	TRBD2	CASSQAGTRGLYEQYF	TGCGCCAGCAGCCAAGCCGGGACTAGAGGGCTCTACGAGCAGTACTTC
TRBV7-3	TRBJ2-7	-	-	CASSLTPQDFHEQYF	TGTGCCAGCAGCTTAACCCCCCAGGACTTCCACGAGCAGTACTTC
TRBV5-5	TRBJ2-2	-	-	CASSNQVNTGELFF	TGTGCCAGCAGCAACCAGGTGAACACCGGGGAGCTGTTTTTT
TRBV15	TRBJ2-5	once	TRBD2	CATSRQLTSAQETQYF	TGTGCCACCAGCAGGCAACTCACTAGCGCCCAAGAGACCCAGTACTTC
TRBV16	TRBJ1-2	few	TRBD1	CASSQSGGQFYGYTF	TGTGCCAGCAGCCAATCGGGGGGACAGTTCTATGGCTACACCTTC
TRBV27	TRBJ1-2	-	-	CASSLKADYGYTF	TGTGCCAGCAGTTTAAAGGCGGACTATGGCTACACCTTC
TRBV7-2	TRBJ2-7	-	TRBD1	CASSRAPGQGSYEQYF	TGTGCCAGCAGCCGGGCCCCGGGACAGGGTTCCTACGAGCAGTACTTC
TRBV29-1	TRBJ1-2	-	TRBD1	CSVVPGGNYGYTF	TGCAGCGTTGTGCCAGGGGGGAACTATGGCTACACCTTC
TRBV6-6	TRBJ1-3	-	-	CASRLQGFGNTIYF	TGTGCCAGCAGGTTACAGGGATTTGGAAACACCATATATTTT
TRBV5-1	TRBJ1-1	-	TRBD1	CASSPDRAMNTEAFF	TGCGCCAGCAGCCCAGACAGGGCCATGAACACTGAAGCTTTCTTT
TRBV9	TRBJ2-2	-	-	CASSSQNTGELFF	TGTGCCAGCAGCTCCCAGAACACCGGGGAGCTGTTTTTT
TRBV11-2	TRBJ1-6	-	-	CASSLQAPYNSPLHF	TGTGCCAGCAGCTTACAGGCCCCCTATAATTCACCCCTCCACTTT
TRBV7-2	TRBJ1-5	many	-	CASSSFTELNQPQHF	TGTGCCAGCAGCTCCTTTACAGAGCTCAATCAGCCCCAGCATTTT
TRBV7-3	TRBJ2-5	-	TRBD2	CASSWTRQETQYF	TGTGCCAGCAGCTGGACTAGACAAGAGACCCAGTACTTC
TRBV30	TRBJ1-1	-	-	CAWAREANTEAFF	TGTGCCTGGGCCAGGGAAGCGAACACTGAAGCTTTCTTT
TRBV2	TRBJ2-5	-	TRBD1	CASTERQGAKKTQYF	TGTGCCAGCACCGAACGACAGGGGGCTAAGAAGACCCAGTACTTC
TRBV5-1	TRBJ2-2	-	TRBD1	CASSSTGGRELFF	TGCGCCAGCAGCTCCACAGGGGGCCGGGAGCTGTTTTTT
TRBV25-1	TRBJ2-7	few	TRBD2	CASSDYGTSIYEQYF	TGTGCCAGCAGTGATTATGGGACTAGCATCTACGAGCAGTACTTC
TRBV6-5	TRBJ1-5	-	-	CASSAGLSNQPQHF	TGTGCCAGCAGTGCAGGACTTAGCAATCAGCCCCAGCATTTT
TRBV10-3	TRBJ1-2	-	-	CAISEGAGGYTF	TGTGCCATCAGCGAAGGGGCAGGGGGCTACACCTTC
TRBV2	TRBJ1-2	few	-	CASTGTGPQGYTF	TGTGCCAGCACAGGTACAGGGCCTCAGGGCTACACCTTC
TRBV29-1	TRBJ1-2	-	-	CSVERGGDYGYTF	TGCAGCGTTGAACGGGGGGGAGACTATGGCTACACCTTC
TRBV5-4	TRBJ1-4	-	TRBD1	CASSTGTDEKLFF	TGTGCCAGCAGCACCGGGACAGATGAAAAACTGTTTTTT
TRBV2	TRBJ2-3	-	TRBD2	CASNALAGSTDTQYF	TGTGCCAGCAACGCTCTAGCGGGGAGCACAGATACGCAGTATTTT
TRBV13	TRBJ2-3	-	-	CASSLGGTTGTQYF	TGTGCCAGCAGCTTAGGCGGGACAACCGGTACGCAGTATTTT
TRBV10-1	TRBJ1-2	-	-	CASSLDSNYGYTF	TGCGCCAGCAGCTTAGACAGTAACTATGGCTACACCTTC
TRBV7-5	TRBJ2-2	-	-	CVWGGDGTGELFF	TGTGTCTGGGGAGGGGACGGCACCGGGGAGCTGTTTTTT
TRBV19	TRBJ2-7	-	TRBD2	CASSLTSGGRNEQYF	TGTGCCAGTAGTCTTACGAGCGGGGGAAGGAACGAGCAGTACTTC
TRBV18	TRBJ2-7	-	TRBD2	CASSEGTSGSYEQYF	TGTGCCAGCTCAGAAGGGACTAGCGGGAGTTACGAGCAGTACTTC
TRBV2	TRBJ2-1	-	-	CASRAQRSALYNEQFF	TGTGCCAGCAGGGCGCAGCGAAGCGCCCTTTACAATGAGCAGTTCTTC
TRBV10-3	TRBJ1-2	-	-	CAIQSNQGGYTF	TGTGCCATTCAATCTAACCAGGGGGGCTACACCTTC
TRBV6-5	TRBJ2-7	-	TRBD1	CASSYRGQGSEQYF	TGTGCCAGCAGTTACAGGGGACAGGGGAGTGAGCAGTACTTC
TRBV5-1	TRBJ1-2	-	TRBD1	CASSPGTGVYGYTF	TGTGCCAGCAGCCCCGGGACAGGGGTTTATGGCTACACCTTC
TRBV7-9	TRBJ1-2	-	TRBD1	CASSSDASGDRQHF	TGTGCCAGCAGCTCCGACGCCTCCGGGGACAGGCAACACTTC
TRBV19	TRBJ1-2	-	TRBD1	CALGDRLYGYTF	TGTGCCCTTGGGGACAGACTCTATGGCTACACCTTC